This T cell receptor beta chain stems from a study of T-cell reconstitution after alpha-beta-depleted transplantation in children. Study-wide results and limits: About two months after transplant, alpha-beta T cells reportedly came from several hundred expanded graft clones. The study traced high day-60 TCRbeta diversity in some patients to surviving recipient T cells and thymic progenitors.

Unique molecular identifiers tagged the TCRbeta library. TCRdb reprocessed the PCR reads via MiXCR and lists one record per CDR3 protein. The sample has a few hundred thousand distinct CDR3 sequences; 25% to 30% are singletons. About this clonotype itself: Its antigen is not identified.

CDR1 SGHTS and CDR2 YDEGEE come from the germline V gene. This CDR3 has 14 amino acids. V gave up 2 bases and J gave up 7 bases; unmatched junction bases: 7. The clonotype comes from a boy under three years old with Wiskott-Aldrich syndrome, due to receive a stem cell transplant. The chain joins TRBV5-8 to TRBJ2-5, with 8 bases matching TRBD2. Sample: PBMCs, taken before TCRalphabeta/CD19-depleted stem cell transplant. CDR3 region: CASSFGLAERTQYF. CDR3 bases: TGTGCCAGCAGCTTCGGACTAGCCGAGAGGACCCAGTACTTC.